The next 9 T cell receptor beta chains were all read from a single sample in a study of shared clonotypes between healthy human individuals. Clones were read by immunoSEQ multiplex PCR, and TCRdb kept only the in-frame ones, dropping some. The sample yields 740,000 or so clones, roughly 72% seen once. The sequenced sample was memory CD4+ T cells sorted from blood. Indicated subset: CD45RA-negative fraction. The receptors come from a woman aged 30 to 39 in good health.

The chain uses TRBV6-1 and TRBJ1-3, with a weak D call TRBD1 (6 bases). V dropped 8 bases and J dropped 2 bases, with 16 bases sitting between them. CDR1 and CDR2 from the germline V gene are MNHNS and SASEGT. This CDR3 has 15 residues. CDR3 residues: CASAPGVAAGNTIYF. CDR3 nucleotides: TGTGCCAGCGCCCCAGGGGTGGCAGCTGGAAACACCATATATTTT.

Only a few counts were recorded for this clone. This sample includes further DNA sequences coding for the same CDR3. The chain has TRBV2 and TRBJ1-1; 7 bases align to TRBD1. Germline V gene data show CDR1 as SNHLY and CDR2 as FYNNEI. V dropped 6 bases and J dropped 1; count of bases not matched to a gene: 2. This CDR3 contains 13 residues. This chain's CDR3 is CASRGTANTEAFF. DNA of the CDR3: TGTGCCAGCAGGGGGACAGCGAACACTGAAGCTTTCTTT.

For the CDR3, the DNA is TGTGCCAGCAGTTTGACCCATTCCGGCTCCTACGAGCAGTACTTC. It specifies CASSLTHSGSYEQYF. The rearrangement links TRBV28 to TRBJ2-7; no clear D. The CDR3 has 15 amino acids. Germline CDR1 reads MDHEN; CDR2 reads SYDVKM. Trimming took 3 bases from V and 0 from J, leaving 12 bases between them.

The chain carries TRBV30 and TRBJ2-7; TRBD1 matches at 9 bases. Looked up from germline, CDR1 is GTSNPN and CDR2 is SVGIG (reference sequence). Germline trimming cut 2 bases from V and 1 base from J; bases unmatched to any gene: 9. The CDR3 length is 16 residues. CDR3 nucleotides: TGTGCCTGGAGTCGGTTAACCGGGACAGGGTCCTACGAGCAGTACTTC. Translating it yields CAWSRLTGTGSYEQYF.

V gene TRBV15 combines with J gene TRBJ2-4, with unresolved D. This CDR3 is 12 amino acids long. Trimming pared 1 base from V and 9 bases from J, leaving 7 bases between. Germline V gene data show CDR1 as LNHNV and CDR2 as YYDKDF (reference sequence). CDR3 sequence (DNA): TGTGCCACCAGCAGAGTCTTGGGCATTCAGTACTTC. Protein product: CATSRVLGIQYF.

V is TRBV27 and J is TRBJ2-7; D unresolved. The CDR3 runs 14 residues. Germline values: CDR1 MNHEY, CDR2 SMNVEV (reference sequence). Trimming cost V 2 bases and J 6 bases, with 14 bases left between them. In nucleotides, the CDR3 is TGTGCCAGCAGTTTAAAACACGTCCTCAGCGAGCAGTACTTC. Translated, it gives CASSLKHVLSEQYF.

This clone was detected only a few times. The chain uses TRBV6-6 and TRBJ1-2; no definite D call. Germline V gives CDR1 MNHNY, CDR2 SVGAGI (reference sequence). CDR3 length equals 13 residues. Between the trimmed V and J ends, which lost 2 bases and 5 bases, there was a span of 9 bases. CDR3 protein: CASSYGVEYGYTF. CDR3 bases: TGTGCCAGCAGTTACGGGGTTGAGTATGGCTACACCTTC.

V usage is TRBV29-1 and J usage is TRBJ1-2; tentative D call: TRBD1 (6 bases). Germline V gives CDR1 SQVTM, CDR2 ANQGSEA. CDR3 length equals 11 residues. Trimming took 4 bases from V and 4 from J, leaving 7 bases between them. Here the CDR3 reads CSVGGGYGYTF. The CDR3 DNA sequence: TGCAGCGTTGGAGGGGGCTATGGCTACACCTTC.

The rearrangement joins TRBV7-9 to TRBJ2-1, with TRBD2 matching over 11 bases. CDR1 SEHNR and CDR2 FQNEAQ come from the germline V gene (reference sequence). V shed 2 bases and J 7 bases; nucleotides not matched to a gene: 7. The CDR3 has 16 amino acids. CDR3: CASSLLSSGRSNEQFF. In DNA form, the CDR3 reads TGTGCCAGCAGCTTATTGTCTAGCGGGAGGTCGAATGAGCAGTTCTTC.